One and the same sample provided the 8 T cell receptor beta chains below, sequenced in a study of T cells in women clearing cervical HPV infection. This table comes from immunoSEQ multiplex PCR, and its TCRdb copy is limited to in-frame clones, with some not included. The sample table sets out over 30,000 clones. The sequenced material came from blood buffy coat. The receptors here all came from a woman between 18 and 69 years old with a cervical HPV16 infection that either progressed to CIN3+ or cleared (not recorded which).

Comment on this clone: The CDR3 end falls 3 residues outside the read, so it is completed with the germline J gene. V usage is TRBV6-1 and J usage is TRBJ2-7; 7 nucleotides match TRBD2. Germline trimming cut 4 bases from V and 4 bases from J; bases unmatched to any gene: 7. The CDR3 is 14 residues long. Per germline, CDR1 MNHNS and CDR2 SASEGT. The CDR3 bases that were read are TGTGCCAGCAGTGTCCCGGGACTACCTTACGAG. It codes for CASSVPGLPYE. The entire CDR3 sequence reads CASSVPGLPYEQYF.

Concerning this clone itself: The read ends 3 residues early relative to the CDR3; the germline J gene fills the gap. The V and J genes are TRBV5-1 and TRBJ1-5, with D tentatively TRBD1 (5 bases). The germline V gene encodes CDR1 SGHRS and CDR2 YFSETQ. The CDR3 totals 15 residues. The V end lost 0 bases, the J end lost 8 bases, and 15 bases lay between the germline ends. The CDR3 spells CASSLAGGFQEPQHF. CDR3 DNA (partial): TGCGCCAGCAGCTTGGCGGGGGGGTTTCAAGAGCCC.

Comment on this clone: With the read ending 3 residues before the CDR3 end, the germline J gene is used to fill in that end. The chain couples TRBV2 to TRBJ1-5; tentatively, D is TRBD1 (5 bases). Germline V lookup: CDR1 SNHLY, CDR2 FYNNEI. V lost 7 bases and J 2 bases, leaving 9 bases between the germline ends. CDR3 size: 13 residues. CDR3 in amino acids: CASNPRGNQPQHF. The sequenced CDR3 bases are TGTGCCAGCAACCCCAGGGGCAATCAGCCC.

Note on this clone: The CDR3 extends 3 residues past the end of the read, so its final part is completed from the germline J gene. The chain employs TRBV4-1 and TRBJ2-7; the D gene is possibly TRBD1 (6 bases). V was pared by 2 bases and J by 3 bases, with 23 bases between. Germline lookup yields CDR1 MGHRA and CDR2 YSYEKL. CDR3 length: 18 residues. The sequenced CDR3 bases are TGCGCCAGCAGCCAACTCCCTACCGGGACAACTACTTACTACGAG. Its protein is CASSQLPTGTTTYYE. The whole CDR3 sequence reads CASSQLPTGTTTYYEQYF.

A remark on this clone: Read sequence stops 3 residues before the CDR3 end, and the germline J gene provides the missing end. J is TRBJ2-3 and V is TRBV20-1; D is unresolved. V lost 0 bases and J lost 0, with 10 bases in between. CDR1 is DFQATT, CDR2 SNEGSKA, per germline (reference sequence). This CDR3 comprises 15 residues. CDR3 residues: CSARDLRSSTDTQYF. The part of the CDR3 DNA that was read is TGCAGTGCTAGAGATCTCCGGTCTAGCACAGATACG.

As to this clone: The CDR3 goes on 3 residues after the read ends, and that part is filled in from the germline J gene. This chain uses TRBV14 with TRBJ2-7, with 7 nucleotides matching TRBD2. The CDR3 totals 15 residues. The V segment lost 6 bases and the J segment 4 bases; nucleotides outside the gene matches: 12. Germline-derived CDR1 and CDR2 are SGHDN and FVKESK. Incomplete CDR3 DNA: TGTGCCAGCAGTTGGGGGGGAACCGTCCTGTACGAG. Protein sequence: CASSWGGTVLYE. The full CDR3 protein reads CASSWGGTVLYEQYF. The full variable domain, rest sourced from reference TRBV14 and TRBJ2-7, is EAGVTQFPSHSVIEKGQTVTLRCDPISGHDNLYWYRRVMGKEIKFLLHFVKESKQDESGMPNNRFLAERTGGTYSTLKVQPAELEDSGVYFCASSWGGTVLYEQYFGPGTRLTVT.

On this clone: The CDR3 goes on 3 residues after the read ends, and that part is filled in from the germline J gene. The rearrangement joins TRBV2 to TRBJ2-5; D is ambiguous. The CDR3 sequence is 14 residues long. Germline V gene lookup returns CDR1 SNHLY and CDR2 FYNNEI. Between the trimmed V and J ends, which lost 5 bases and 0 bases, there was a span of 10 bases. The sequenced part of the CDR3 DNA is TGTGCCAGCAGTCCCAGAGATTACCAAGAGACC. Translated, it gives CASSPRDYQET. The CDR3 in its entirety is CASSPRDYQETQYF.

On this clone itself: The read finishes 3 residues shy of the CDR3 end, and the germline J gene is used to complete it. V gene TRBV20-1 combines with J gene TRBJ2-1; 10 positions match TRBD1. V shed 6 bases and J 4 bases; nucleotides not matched to a gene: 9. CDR1 and CDR2 (germline): DFQATT, SNEGSKA (reference sequence). CDR3 size: 15 residues. Partial CDR3 DNA: TGCAGTGCCGGGACAGGGGTTTTACGGTACAATGAG. Residues: CSAGTGVLRYNE. The complete CDR3 protein is CSAGTGVLRYNEQFF.